The clone carrying this T cell receptor (beta chain) was seen once. Participants were aged about 18 to 100 years from around 25 US areas. Exposed study participants had met a COVID-19 case within 2 weeks before entry. V gave up 6 bases and J gave up 3 bases; unmatched junction bases: 4. This CDR3 is 13 amino acids long. Germline CDR1 reads MNHEY; CDR2 reads SVGAGI. This sample is part of a study of blood T cell repertoires in COVID-19. This table comes from immunoSEQ multiplex PCR, and its TCRdb copy is limited to in-frame clones, with some not included. The sample gives 200,000 to 250,000 clones, over 80% of which show up once; approximately 3.5% is in the top ten.

The origin of this receptor is a woman aged 25 to 39 who had been exposed to COVID-19. The source material was PBMCs or T cells enriched from blood (not recorded which). V usage is TRBV6-5 and J usage is TRBJ2-7; 8 bases line up with TRBD1. Here the CDR3 reads CASSRQGRYEQYF. The CDR3 DNA follows: TGTGCCAGCAGCAGACAGGGGCGCTACGAGCAGTACTTC.